The entry below describes one T cell receptor beta chain. Study processing details: It was from reference gene primer amplification that nucleated cell counts were estimated. Only in-frame clones appear in the TCRdb table, and some are missing; sequencing was by immunoSEQ multiplex PCR. V, J and clone size reflect that table, while D and trimming were determined from the DNA. The data contain under 60,000 clones, roughly nine tenths of them singletons. These data belong to a study of blood T cell repertoires in COVID-19. Trimming took off 2 bases at V and 5 bases at J, with 9 bases between the two ends. The CDR3 contains 12 residues. Germline CDR1 reads GTSNPN; CDR2 reads SVGIG (reference sequence).

The sample was peripheral blood. The receptor comes from a human donor with acute or convalescent COVID-19. The donor label of this sample is uncertain. The V call is TRBV30, the J call TRBJ1-2; no clear D. The CDR3 protein is CAWSPLAYGYTF. The CDR3 DNA sequence: TGTGCCTGGAGTCCACTTGCATATGGCTACACCTTC.